At least ten counts were recorded for the clone carrying this T cell receptor beta chain. Its antigen is still unknown. The data are from a study of Graves' ophthalmopathy and Graves' hyperthyroidism. Across the study: The study drew peripheral blood at initial diagnosis, before any treatment. Regarding the study as a whole: Cross-validated, the 13-signature model showed 87.88%/81.08% sensitivity/specificity, and 80%/75% in the test set. Ophthalmopathy progression was predicted by the model at 70.59% sensitivity and about 72% specificity.

Beta-chain TCR CDR3 regions were amplified from RNA transcripts. In the first round, RT-PCR was carried out with HTBI primers, and a multiplex PCR formed the second round. TCRdb recomputed calls from the multiplex PCR reads with MiXCR, one row per CDR3 protein. This table has about 620,000 distinct CDR3 sequences, about 20% appearing once. The CDR3 totals 12 residues. Germline V gives CDR1 ENHRY, CDR2 SYGVKD. The V end lost 8 bases, the J end lost 2 bases, and 9 bases lay between the germline ends. The receptor's source is a woman younger than 35 with stable Graves' hyperthyroidism. Some clones in this sample may be carry-over from other donors' samples. Sequencing was carried out using peripheral blood. V gene TRBV10-3 combines with J gene TRBJ1-2; no clear D. This CDR3 is CAIGQANYGYTF. The DNA of the CDR3 is TGTGCCATCGGGCAGGCAAACTATGGCTACACCTTC.